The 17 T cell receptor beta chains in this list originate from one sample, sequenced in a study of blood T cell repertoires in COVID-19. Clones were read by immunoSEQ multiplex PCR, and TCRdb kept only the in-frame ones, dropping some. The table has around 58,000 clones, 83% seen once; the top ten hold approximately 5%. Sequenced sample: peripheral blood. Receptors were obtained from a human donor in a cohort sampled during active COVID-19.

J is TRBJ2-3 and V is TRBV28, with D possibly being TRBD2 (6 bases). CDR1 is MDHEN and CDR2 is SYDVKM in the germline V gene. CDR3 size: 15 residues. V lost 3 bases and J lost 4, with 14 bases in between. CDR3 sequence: CASSLGGQRADTQYF. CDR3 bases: TGTGCCAGCAGTTTGGGGGGTCAACGGGCAGATACGCAGTATTTT.

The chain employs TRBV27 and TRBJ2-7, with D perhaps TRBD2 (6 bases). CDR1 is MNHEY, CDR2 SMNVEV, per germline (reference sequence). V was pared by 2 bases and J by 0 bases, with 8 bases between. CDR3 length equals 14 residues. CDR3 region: CASSLVGSSYEQYF. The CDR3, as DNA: TGTGCCAGCAGTTTAGTCGGGAGCTCCTACGAGCAGTACTTC.

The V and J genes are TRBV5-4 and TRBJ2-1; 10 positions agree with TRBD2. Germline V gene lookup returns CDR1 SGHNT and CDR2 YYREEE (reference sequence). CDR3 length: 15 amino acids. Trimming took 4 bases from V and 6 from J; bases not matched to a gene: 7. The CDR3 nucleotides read TGTGCCAGCAGCCAAGCGGGGGGGCCTCTCAATGAGCAGTTCTTC. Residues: CASSQAGGPLNEQFF. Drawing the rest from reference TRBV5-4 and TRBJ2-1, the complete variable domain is ETGVTQSPTHLIKTRGQQVTLRCSSQSGHNTVSWYQQALGQGPQFIFQYYREEENGRGNFPPRFSGLQFPNYSSELNVNALELDDSALYLCASSQAGGPLNEQFFGPGTRLTVL.

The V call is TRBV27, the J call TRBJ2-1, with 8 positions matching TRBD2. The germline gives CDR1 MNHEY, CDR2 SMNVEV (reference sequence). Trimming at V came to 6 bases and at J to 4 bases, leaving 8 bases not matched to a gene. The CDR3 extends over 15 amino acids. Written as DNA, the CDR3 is TGTGCCAGCAGCCTCGGGGCTAGCGGGTACAATGAGCAGTTCTTC. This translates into CASSLGASGYNEQFF.

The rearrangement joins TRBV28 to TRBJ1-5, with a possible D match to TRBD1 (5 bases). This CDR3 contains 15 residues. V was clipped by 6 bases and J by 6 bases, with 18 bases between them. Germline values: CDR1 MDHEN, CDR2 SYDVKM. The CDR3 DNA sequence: TGTGCCAGCAGGTGGGCTGTCAGTCAGGGTCAGCCCCAGCATTTT. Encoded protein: CASRWAVSQGQPQHF.

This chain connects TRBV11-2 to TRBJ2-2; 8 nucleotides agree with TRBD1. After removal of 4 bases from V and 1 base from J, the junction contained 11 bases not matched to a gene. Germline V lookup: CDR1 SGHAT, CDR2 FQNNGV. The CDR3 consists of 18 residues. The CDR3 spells CASSSIWTGRRNTGELFF. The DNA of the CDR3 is TGTGCCAGCAGCTCCATATGGACAGGGAGACGGAACACCGGGGAGCTGTTTTTT.

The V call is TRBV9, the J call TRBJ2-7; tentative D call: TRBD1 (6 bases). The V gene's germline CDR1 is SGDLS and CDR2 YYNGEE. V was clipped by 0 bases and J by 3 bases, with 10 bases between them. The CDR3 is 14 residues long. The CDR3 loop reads CASSVATGSYEQYF. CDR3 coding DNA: TGTGCCAGCAGCGTAGCTACAGGGAGCTACGAGCAGTACTTC.

Written as DNA, the CDR3 is TGTGCCAGCAGCGTAGGGCAAACCCGCACAGATACGCAGTATTTT. Translation: CASSVGQTRTDTQYF. The chain carries TRBV9 and TRBJ2-3; D remains ambiguous. The CDR3 consists of 15 residues. The ends were cut back, 0 bases at V and 1 base at J, with 9 bases in the middle. CDR1 and CDR2 (germline): SGDLS, YYNGEE.

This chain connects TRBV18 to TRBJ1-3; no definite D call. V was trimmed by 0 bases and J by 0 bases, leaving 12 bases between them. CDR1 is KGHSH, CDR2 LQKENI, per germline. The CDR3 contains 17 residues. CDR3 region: CASSPPAPGNSGNTIYF. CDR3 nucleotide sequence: TGTGCCAGCTCACCACCGGCCCCGGGGAACTCTGGAAACACCATATATTTT.

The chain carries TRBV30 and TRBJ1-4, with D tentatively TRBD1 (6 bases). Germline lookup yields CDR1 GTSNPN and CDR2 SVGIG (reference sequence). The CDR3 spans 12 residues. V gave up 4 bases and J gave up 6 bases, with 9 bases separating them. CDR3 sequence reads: CAWKGGDEKLFF. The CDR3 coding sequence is TGTGCCTGGAAAGGGGGGGATGAAAAACTGTTTTTT.

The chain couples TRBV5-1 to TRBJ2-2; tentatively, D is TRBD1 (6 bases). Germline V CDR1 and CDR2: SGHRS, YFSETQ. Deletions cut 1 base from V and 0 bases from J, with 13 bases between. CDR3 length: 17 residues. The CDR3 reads CASSLSVRTANTGELFF. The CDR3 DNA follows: TGCGCCAGCAGCTTGTCAGTTCGGACAGCGAACACCGGGGAGCTGTTTTTT.

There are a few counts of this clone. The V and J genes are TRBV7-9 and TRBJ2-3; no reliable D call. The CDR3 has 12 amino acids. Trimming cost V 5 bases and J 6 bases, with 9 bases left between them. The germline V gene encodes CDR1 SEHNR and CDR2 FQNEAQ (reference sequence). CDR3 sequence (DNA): TGTGCCAGCAGCACGACTTCGGATACGCAGTATTTT. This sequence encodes CASSTTSDTQYF.

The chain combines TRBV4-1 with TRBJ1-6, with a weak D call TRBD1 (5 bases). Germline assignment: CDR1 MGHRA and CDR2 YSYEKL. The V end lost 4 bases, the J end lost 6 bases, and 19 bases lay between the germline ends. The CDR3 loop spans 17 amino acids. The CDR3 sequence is CASSLTGPDNINSPLHF. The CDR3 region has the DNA TGCGCCAGCAGCCTCACAGGTCCAGATAATATTAATTCACCCCTCCACTTT.

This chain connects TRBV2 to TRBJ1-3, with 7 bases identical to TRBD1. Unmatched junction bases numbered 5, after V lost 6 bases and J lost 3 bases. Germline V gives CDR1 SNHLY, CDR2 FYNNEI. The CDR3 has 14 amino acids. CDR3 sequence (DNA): TGTGCCAGCAGGGACCAGGGGGATGGAAACACCATATATTTT. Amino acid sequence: CASRDQGDGNTIYF. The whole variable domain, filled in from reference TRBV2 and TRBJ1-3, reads EPEVTQTPSHQVTQMGQEVILRCVPISNHLYFYWYRQILGQKVEFLVSFYNNEISEKSEIFDDQFSVERPDGSNFTLKIRSTKLEDSAMYFCASRDQGDGNTIYFGEGSWLTVV.

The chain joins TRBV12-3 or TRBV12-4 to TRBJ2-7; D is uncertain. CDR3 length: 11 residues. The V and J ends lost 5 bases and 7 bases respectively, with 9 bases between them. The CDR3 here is CASSPYREQYF. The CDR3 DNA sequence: TGTGCCAGCAGTCCCTACCGGGAGCAGTACTTC.

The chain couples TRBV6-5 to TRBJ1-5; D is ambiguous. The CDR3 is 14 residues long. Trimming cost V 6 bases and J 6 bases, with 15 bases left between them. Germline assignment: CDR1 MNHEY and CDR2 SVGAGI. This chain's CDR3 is CASSVTQGGQPQHF. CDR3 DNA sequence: TGTGCCAGCAGCGTTACCCAAGGAGGTCAGCCCCAGCATTTT.

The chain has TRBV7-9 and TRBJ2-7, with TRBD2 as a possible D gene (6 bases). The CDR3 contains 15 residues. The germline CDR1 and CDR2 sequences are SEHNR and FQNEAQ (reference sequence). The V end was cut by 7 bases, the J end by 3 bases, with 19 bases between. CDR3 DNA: TGTGCCAGCACCGACCGGAGGGCCGTAGACTACGAGCAGTACTTC. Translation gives CASTDRRAVDYEQYF.